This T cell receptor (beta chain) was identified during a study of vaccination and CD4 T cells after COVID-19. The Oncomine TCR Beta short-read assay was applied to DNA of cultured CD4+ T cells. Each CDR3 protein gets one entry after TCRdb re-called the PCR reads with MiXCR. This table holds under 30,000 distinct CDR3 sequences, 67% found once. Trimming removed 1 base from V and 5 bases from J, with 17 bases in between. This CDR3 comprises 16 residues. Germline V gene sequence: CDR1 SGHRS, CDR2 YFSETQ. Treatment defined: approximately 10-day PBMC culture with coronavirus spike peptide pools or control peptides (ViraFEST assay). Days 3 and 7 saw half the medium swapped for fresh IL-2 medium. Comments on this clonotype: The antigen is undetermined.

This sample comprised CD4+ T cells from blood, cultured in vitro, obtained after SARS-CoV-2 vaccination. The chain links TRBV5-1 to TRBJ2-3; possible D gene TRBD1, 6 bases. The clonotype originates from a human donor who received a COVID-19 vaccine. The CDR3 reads CASSLQGHATRDTQYF. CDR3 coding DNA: TGCGCCAGCAGCTTGCAGGGGCACGCTACCAGAGATACGCAGTATTTT.